The clone carrying this T cell receptor beta chain was seen once. Its antigen is undetermined. Treatment defined: approximately 18 received Ad26.COV2.S at low or high dose, single or two shots; five or six received placebo; per-sample allocation not given. Each sample was drawn 63 days after the first injection (of vaccine or placebo). The data belong to a study of Ad26.COV2.S vaccination and SARS-CoV-2 variants. In the study overall: The study gave Ad26.COV2.S intramuscularly, once or twice 56 days apart. General study results and limits: Ad26.COV2.S recipients had broader spike-specific TCRs (P = 0.0014). Total T cell responses, in the TCR breadth and depth analyses, may have been underestimated.

TCRdb's table, derived via immunoSEQ multiplex PCR, lists solely in-frame clones and lacks some. The table records approximately 300,000 clones, 86% of them present only once. The sample consisted of peripheral blood, taken in a trial of Ad26.COV2.S vaccine versus placebo. The clonotype originates from a person between 18 and 65 years old who received the Ad26.COV2.S COVID-19 vaccine or a placebo.

CDR3 DNA sequence: TGTGCCAGCAGTACTCGGGACAGGGGGGACACCGGGGAGCTGTTTTTT. It codes for CASSTRDRGDTGELFF. The chain joins TRBV6-6 to TRBJ2-2; 11 bases map to TRBD1. Germline V gene data show CDR1 as MNHNY and CDR2 as SVGAGI (reference sequence). This CDR3 has 16 amino acids. J was trimmed by 3 bases and V by 5 bases; bases with no gene match: 5.